This T cell receptor (beta chain) was recovered during a study of neurological immune-mediated disorders. Study observations and caveats: None of the CDR3 amino acid sequences of expanded clones recurred across subjects, suggesting private repertoires in all groups.

Per germline, CDR1 KGHDR and CDR2 SFDVKD. The CDR3 is 18 amino acids. Deletions cut 4 bases from V and 5 bases from J, with 25 bases between. Of note for this clonotype: Its specificity is unknown.

The cDNA came from 5'RACE, which used 10-nucleotide random UMIs. A single run covered 15-18 subjects with over 170 million TCR-beta sequences. Each CDR3 protein is one row after TCRdb ran MiXCR on the 5' RACE reads. Among over 15,000 distinct CDR3 sequences, approximately 14% were seen once, and the ten largest hold roughly 13%. The origin of this receptor is a man aged 55 to 69 with HTLV-1-associated myelopathy (HAM/TSP). Sequenced material: PBMCs. The rearrangement uses TRBV24-1 and TRBJ2-5; weak D call: TRBD1 (5 bases). CDR3 in amino acids: CATSDQPGQPGHTETQYF. For the CDR3, the DNA is TGTGCCACCAGTGACCAGCCTGGACAACCTGGTCATACTGAGACCCAGTACTTC.